Listed below are T cell receptor beta chains from one sample, sequenced in a study of control samples from healthy donors and cancer patients. The assay was immunoSEQ multiplex PCR, and TCRdb's table has in-frame clones only and misses some. This sample has around 70,000 clones, with under 85% found just once. The specimen sequenced was blood. The receptors here all came from a man aged 55 to 70 in good health. Each CDR3 is given with its conserved first and last residue. D genes are given only for firm matches. Only some rows state a clone size, as once, few, many or a class for expanded clones.

>.|TRBD1|TRBV6-1|TRBJ2-7
TGTGCCAGCAGTGAAGCTGGACAGGGGTTCCGAGAGCAGTACTTC
CASSEAGQGFREQYF
>.|.|TRBV3-1/TRBV3-2|TRBJ2-7
TGTGCCAGCAGCCAAGAATGGGGTTACGAGCAGTACTTC
CASSQEWGYEQYF
>.|.|TRBV2|TRBJ1-5
TGTGCCAGCAGTGGCCAGCTTAATCAGCCCCAGCATTTT
CASSGQLNQPQHF
>.|.|TRBV12-3/TRBV12-4|TRBJ2-1
TGTGCCAGCAGTCAGAGGTTCAATGAGCAGTTCTTC
CASSQRFNEQFF
>.|.|TRBV4-2|TRBJ2-7
TGTGCCAGCAGCCAAGTCGGTAGGCACGAGCAGTACTTC
CASSQVGRHEQYF
>.|.|TRBV10-3|TRBJ2-7
TGTGCCATCAGTCCACAGGGAGTTTCCTACGAGCAGTACTTC
CAISPQGVSYEQYF
>.|TRBD1|TRBV10-3|TRBJ1-1
TGTGCCATCAGTGACTGGGACAGGGAGGCTTTCTTT
CAISDWDREAFF
>.|.|TRBV28|TRBJ1-4
TGTGCCAGCAGTTTGGGGAGGGGTTGGGAAAAACTGTTTTTT
CASSLGRGWEKLFF
>.|.|TRBV20-1|TRBJ1-2
TGCAGTGCTGGGGTTAGGGGCTACACCTTC
CSAGVRGYTF
>.|.|TRBV9|TRBJ2-2
TGTGCCAGCAGCGCCGAATTGGGGTTACTTAGCGGGGAGCTGTTTTTT
CASSAELGLLSGELFF
>.|.|TRBV19|TRBJ2-2
TGTGCCAGTAGTACTGAGGAGCATAGCACCGGGGAGCTGTTTTTT
CASSTEEHSTGELFF
>.|.|TRBV29-1|TRBJ2-3
TGCAGCGTTGGGGGTGCCGGGGATACGCAGTATTTT
CSVGGAGDTQYF
>.|.|TRBV21-1|TRBJ2-1
TGTGCCAGCAGCACCTGGGGGAACCGCAATGAGCAGTTCTTC
CASSTWGNRNEQFF
>.|.|TRBV29-1|TRBJ2-7
TGCAGCGCAAAACGGGACACGGCCGTCGAGCAGTACTTC
CSAKRDTAVEQYF
>.|TRBD1|TRBV4-3|TRBJ1-2
TGCGCCAGCAGCCAAGGGGGACAGGGGGCGATTGGCTACACCTTC
CASSQGGQGAIGYTF
>.|.|TRBV11-2|TRBJ1-4
TGTGCCAGCAGCGAAGGACTGGGGGGCAATGAAAAACTGTTTTTT
CASSEGLGGNEKLFF
>few|TRBD1|TRBV11-2|TRBJ1-5
TGTGCCAGCAGCTTGGAACAGGGGAATCAGCCCCAGCATTTT
CASSLEQGNQPQHF
>.|TRBD1|TRBV5-1|TRBJ1-6
TGCGCCAGCAAAGGGACAGGGAATTCACCCCTCCACTTT
CASKGTGNSPLHF
>.|.|TRBV7-9|TRBJ1-1
TGTGCCAGCAGCCCGGATACTGAAGCTTTCTTT
CASSPDTEAFF
>.|.|TRBV28|TRBJ1-5
TGTGCCAGCAGTTTACGGCAGGGTGGCAATCAGCCCCAGCATTTT
CASSLRQGGNQPQHF
>.|.|TRBV30|TRBJ2-7
TGTGCCTGGAGTCTCTCCCGGGACCGGGGATCCTACGAGCAGTACTTC
CAWSLSRDRGSYEQYF
>.|.|TRBV6-4|TRBJ1-2
TGTGCCAGCAGTGACTCGGGGGAGGGGACACCGGTCTATGGCTACACCTTC
CASSDSGEGTPVYGYTF
>.|TRBD1|TRBV2|TRBJ1-6
TGTGCCAGCAGTGAAGGACAGGGGAGAAATAATTCACCCCTCCACTTT
CASSEGQGRNNSPLHF
>.|TRBD2|TRBV15|TRBJ2-1
TGTGCCACCAGCAGGAGATTTGGACTAGCGGACTACAATGAGCAGTTCTTC
CATSRRFGLADYNEQFF
>.|.|TRBV20-1|TRBJ2-1
TGCAGTGCCAATGAGCAGTTCTTC
CSANEQFF
>.|TRBD2|TRBV5-1|TRBJ2-7
TGCGCCAGCAGCGAGCCGGGACTAGACTACGAGCAGTACTTC
CASSEPGLDYEQYF
>.|TRBD2|TRBV27|TRBJ2-1
TGTGCCAGCAGAAAAGCGGGATTCGGCTCCTACAATGAGCAGTTCTTC
CASRKAGFGSYNEQFF
>few|.|TRBV29-1|TRBJ1-1
TGCAGCGTTGAAGATCTTGGGAGGGTGAACACTGAAGCTTTCTTT
CSVEDLGRVNTEAFF
>.|TRBD2|TRBV2|TRBJ2-1
TGTGCCAGCAGTGCACCGACTAGCACACTGTTGGGCAATGAGCAGTTCTTC
CASSAPTSTLLGNEQFF
>.|.|TRBV28|TRBJ1-1
TGTGCCAGCAGCCTTCAAGGGGGGCTCACTGAAGCTTTCTTT
CASSLQGGLTEAFF
>.|.|TRBV18|TRBJ2-7
TGTGCCAGCTCAGGGGGGCAGAACTACGAGCAGTACTTC
CASSGGQNYEQYF
>.|TRBD1|TRBV6-5|TRBJ1-1
TGTGCCAGCAGTTACCGCAGGGGGGGCGGGAACACTGAAGCTTTCTTT
CASSYRRGGGNTEAFF
>.|TRBD1|TRBV7-7|TRBJ2-7
TGTGCCAGCAGTCTTGGACAGGGCCACGAGCAGTACTTC
CASSLGQGHEQYF
>once|.|TRBV2|TRBJ2-2
TGTGCCAGCAGTGCCCTGACAGCGAACACCGGGGAGCTGTTTTTT
CASSALTANTGELFF
>.|TRBD1|TRBV28|TRBJ2-7
TGTGCCAGCCTAGACAGGGCGGACGAGCAGTACTTC
CASLDRADEQYF
>.|TRBD1|TRBV6-5|TRBJ2-7
TGTGCCAGCAGTACCCGAGGGACAGTCTACTACGAGCAGTACTTC
CASSTRGTVYYEQYF
>.|.|TRBV27|TRBJ2-7
TGTGCCAGCAGCCGTAGCGGATTTTACGAGCAGTACTTC
CASSRSGFYEQYF
>once|.|TRBV7-2|TRBJ1-3
TGTGCCAGCAGCACAGCTTTAGGGGGATCTGGAAACACCATATATTTT
CASSTALGGSGNTIYF
>.|TRBD1|TRBV27|TRBJ2-1
TGTGCCAGCACCCTTCGGGTCGGGACAGCCTACAATGAGCAGTTCTTC
CASTLRVGTAYNEQFF
>once|TRBD2|TRBV4-1|TRBJ2-3
TGCGCCAGCAGCCACCCCACTAGCGGGAGTGCAGATACGCAGTATTTT
CASSHPTSGSADTQYF
>.|.|TRBV29-1|TRBJ1-2
TGCAGCACGGATAGGGGAAGTGACTATGGCTACACCTTC
CSTDRGSDYGYTF
>.|.|TRBV7-6|TRBJ2-5
TGTGCCAGCAGCTTAGGTTTTTCAGTAGGCGAGACCCAGTACTTC
CASSLGFSVGETQYF
>.|TRBD2|TRBV5-4|TRBJ2-5
TGTGCCAGCAGCTTGGGGGTTTTTGGGCTAGCGGAAGAGACCCAGTACTTC
CASSLGVFGLAEETQYF
>medium-sized|TRBD1|TRBV18|TRBJ1-2
TGTGCCAGCTCACCCCAAAAACAGGGGTATGGCTACACCTTC
CASSPQKQGYGYTF
>.|.|TRBV27|TRBJ2-3
TGTGCCAGCAGTTTGAAAGCGCCCACAGATACGCAGTATTTT
CASSLKAPTDTQYF
>few|.|TRBV23-1|TRBJ2-5
TGCGCCAGCAGTCAATACTGGGACTGGGAGGAGACCCAGTACTTC
CASSQYWDWEETQYF
>.|TRBD2|TRBV6-5|TRBJ2-5
TGTGCCAGCAGCAACCCTAGCGGGAGTAAGGAGACCCAGTACTTC
CASSNPSGSKETQYF
>.|.|TRBV6-5|TRBJ2-3
TGTGCCAGCAGTAGACAGGGAGGGAGGGAAGATACGCAGTATTTT
CASSRQGGREDTQYF
>.|.|TRBV4-2|TRBJ2-2
TGTGCCAGCAGCCCGGATGCGAGACTAGAAACCGGGGAGCTGTTTTTT
CASSPDARLETGELFF
>.|.|TRBV30|TRBJ1-3
TGTGCCTGGAGTGTAGAGACTGGAAACACCATATATTTT
CAWSVETGNTIYF
>.|.|TRBV4-3|TRBJ2-7
TGCGCCAGCAGCCAAGAACCTGAGTACGAGCAGTACTTC
CASSQEPEYEQYF
>.|TRBD2|TRBV30|TRBJ2-4
TGTGCCTGGAGTCCCGCGGGAGGGTGGATTCAGTACTTC
CAWSPAGGWIQYF
>.|.|TRBV19|TRBJ2-1
TGTGCCAGTAGTATGGGACTCCTCTCCTACAATGAGCAGTTCTTC
CASSMGLLSYNEQFF
>.|.|TRBV6-5|TRBJ1-6
TGTGCCAGCCGACAGGCCAATAATTCACCCCTCCACTTT
CASRQANNSPLHF
>.|TRBD2|TRBV27|TRBJ2-1
TGTGCCAGCAGTTTATTTGGACTAGGAAACAATGAGCAGTTCTTC
CASSLFGLGNNEQFF